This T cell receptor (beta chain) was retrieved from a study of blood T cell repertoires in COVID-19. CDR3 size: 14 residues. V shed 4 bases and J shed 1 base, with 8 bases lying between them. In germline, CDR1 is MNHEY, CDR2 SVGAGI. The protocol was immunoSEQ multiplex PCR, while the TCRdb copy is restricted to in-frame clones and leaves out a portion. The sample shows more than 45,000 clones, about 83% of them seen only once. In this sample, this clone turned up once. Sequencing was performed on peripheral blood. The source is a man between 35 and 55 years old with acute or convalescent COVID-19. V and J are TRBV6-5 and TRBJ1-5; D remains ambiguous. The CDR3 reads CASSSQVSNQPQHF. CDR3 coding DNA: TGTGCCAGCAGTTCACAAGTGAGCAATCAGCCCCAGCATTTT.